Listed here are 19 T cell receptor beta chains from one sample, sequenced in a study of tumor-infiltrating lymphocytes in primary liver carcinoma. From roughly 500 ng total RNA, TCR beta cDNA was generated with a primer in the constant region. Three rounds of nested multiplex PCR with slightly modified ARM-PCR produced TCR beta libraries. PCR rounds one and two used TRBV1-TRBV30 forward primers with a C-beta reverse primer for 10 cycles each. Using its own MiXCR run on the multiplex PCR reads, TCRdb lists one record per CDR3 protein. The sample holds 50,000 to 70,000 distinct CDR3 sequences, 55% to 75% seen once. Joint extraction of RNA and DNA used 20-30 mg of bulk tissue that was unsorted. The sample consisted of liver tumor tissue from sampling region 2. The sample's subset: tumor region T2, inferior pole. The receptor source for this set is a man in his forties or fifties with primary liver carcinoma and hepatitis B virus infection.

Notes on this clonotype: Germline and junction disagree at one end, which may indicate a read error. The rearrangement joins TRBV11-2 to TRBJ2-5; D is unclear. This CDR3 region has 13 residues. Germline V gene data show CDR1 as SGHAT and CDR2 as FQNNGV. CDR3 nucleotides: TGTACCAGCAGCTTAGTTTTGAAAGAGACCCAGTACTTC. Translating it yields CTSSLVLKETQYF.

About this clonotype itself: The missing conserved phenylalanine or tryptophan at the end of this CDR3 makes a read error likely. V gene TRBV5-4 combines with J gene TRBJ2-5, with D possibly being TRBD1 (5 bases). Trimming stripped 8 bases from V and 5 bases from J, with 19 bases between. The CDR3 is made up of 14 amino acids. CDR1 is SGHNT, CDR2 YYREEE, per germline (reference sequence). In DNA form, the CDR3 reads TGTGCCAGGAGCCCAGCACAGGTGGGGGAGACCCAGTACTCC. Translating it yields CARSPAQVGETQYS.

This chain's CDR3 is CISSLEGQGSSSLHF. In DNA form, the CDR3 reads TGCATCAGCAGCTTGGAGGGACAGGGGTCCTCGTCCCTCCACTTT. The rearrangement links TRBV5-1 to TRBJ1-6, with TRBD1 matching over 10 bases. This CDR3 has 15 amino acids. Germline CDR1 SGHRS, CDR2 YFSETQ.

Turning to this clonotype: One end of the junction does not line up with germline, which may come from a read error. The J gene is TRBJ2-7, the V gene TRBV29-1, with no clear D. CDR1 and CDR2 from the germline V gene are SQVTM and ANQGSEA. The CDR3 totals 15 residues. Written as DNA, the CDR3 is TGCAGCGTTGATGATCCAGGAGAGAGCTCCTATGAGCAGTACTTC. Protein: CSVDDPGESSYEQYF.

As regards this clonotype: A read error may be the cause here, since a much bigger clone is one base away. The CDR3 DNA reads TGTGGCTGGAGTGTACTAGCAGATACGCAGTATTTT. As protein: CGWSVLADTQYF. This rearrangement joins TRBV30 to TRBJ2-3; D possibly corresponds to TRBD2 (5 bases). CDR1 is GTSNPN, CDR2 SVGIG, per germline (reference sequence). The CDR3 is made up of 12 amino acids.

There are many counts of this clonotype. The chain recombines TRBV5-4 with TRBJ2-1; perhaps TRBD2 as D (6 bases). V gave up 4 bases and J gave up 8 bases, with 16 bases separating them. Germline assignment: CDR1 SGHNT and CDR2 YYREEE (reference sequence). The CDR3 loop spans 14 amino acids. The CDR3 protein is CASSPGRTEDEQFF. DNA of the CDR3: TGTGCCAGCAGCCCTGGGAGGACTGAAGATGAGCAGTTCTTC.

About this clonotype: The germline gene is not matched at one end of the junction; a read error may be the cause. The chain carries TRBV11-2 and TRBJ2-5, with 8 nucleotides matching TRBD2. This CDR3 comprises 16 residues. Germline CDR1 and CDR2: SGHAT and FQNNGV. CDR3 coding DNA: TGTGCCAGCAGTCAAGCTCCTGGCGGGGGGAGAGAGACCCAGTATTTC. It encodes CASSQAPGGGRETQYF.

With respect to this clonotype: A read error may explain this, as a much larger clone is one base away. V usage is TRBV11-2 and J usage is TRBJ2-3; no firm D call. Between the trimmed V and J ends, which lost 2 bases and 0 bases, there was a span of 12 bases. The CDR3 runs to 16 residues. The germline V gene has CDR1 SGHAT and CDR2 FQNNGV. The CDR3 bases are TGTGCCAGCAGCTTACAAGCGAGAGTCAGCACAGATACGCAGTATTTT. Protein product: CASSLQARVSTDTQYF.

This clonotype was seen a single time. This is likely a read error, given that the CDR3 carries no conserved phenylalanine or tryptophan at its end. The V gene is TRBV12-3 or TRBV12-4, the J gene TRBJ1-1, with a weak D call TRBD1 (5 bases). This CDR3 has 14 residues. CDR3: CASSYRIGGTEAFL. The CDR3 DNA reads TGTGCCAGTAGTTATAGGATTGGGGGCACTGAAGCTTTCCTT.

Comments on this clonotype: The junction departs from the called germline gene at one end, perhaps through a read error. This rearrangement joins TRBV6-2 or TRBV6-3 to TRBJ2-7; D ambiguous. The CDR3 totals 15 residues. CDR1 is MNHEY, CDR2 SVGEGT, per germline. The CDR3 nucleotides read TGTGCCAGCAGTTACCATCTAGACCGGGTATACGATCAGTACTTC. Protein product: CASSYHLDRVYDQYF.

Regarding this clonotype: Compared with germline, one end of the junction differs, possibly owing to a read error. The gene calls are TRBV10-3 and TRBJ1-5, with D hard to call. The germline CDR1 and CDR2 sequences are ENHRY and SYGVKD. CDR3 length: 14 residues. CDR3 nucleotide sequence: TGTGCAATCAGTGAGTATGAGGGCGATCGGCCCAAGCATTTT. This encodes CAISEYEGDRPKHF.

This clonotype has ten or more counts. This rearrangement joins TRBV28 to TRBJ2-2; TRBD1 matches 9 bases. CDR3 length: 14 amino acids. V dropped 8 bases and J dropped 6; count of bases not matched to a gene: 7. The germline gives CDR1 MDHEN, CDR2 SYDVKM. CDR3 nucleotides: TGTGCCAGCCTCACAGGGGGCCGAGCCGGGGAGCTGTTTTTT. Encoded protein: CASLTGGRAGELFF.

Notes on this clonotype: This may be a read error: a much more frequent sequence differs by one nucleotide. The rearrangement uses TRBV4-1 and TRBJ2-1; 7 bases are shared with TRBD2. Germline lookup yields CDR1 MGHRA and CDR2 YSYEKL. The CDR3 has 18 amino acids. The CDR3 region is CPSSRTKARTSSYNEQFF. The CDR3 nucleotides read TGCCCCAGCAGCCGCACGAAGGCGAGGACTAGCTCCTACAATGAGCAGTTCTTC.

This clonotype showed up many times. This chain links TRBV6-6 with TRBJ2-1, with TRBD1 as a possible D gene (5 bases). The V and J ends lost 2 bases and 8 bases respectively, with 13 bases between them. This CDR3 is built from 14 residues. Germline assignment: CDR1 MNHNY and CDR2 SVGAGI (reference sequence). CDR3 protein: CASSYLRARDEQFF. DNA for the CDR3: TGTGCCAGCAGTTACCTCAGGGCCAGGGATGAGCAGTTCTTC.

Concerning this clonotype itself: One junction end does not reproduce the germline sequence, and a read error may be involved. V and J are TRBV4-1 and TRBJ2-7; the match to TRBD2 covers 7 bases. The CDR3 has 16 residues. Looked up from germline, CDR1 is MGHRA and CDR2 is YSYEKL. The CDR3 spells CASNQSLADPLHEQYF. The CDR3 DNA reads TGCGCCAGCAACCAATCCCTAGCGGATCCACTTCACGAGCAGTACTTC.

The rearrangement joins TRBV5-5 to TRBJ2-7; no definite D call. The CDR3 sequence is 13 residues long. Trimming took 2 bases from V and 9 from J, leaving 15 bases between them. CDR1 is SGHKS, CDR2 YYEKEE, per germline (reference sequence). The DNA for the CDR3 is TGTGCCAGCAGCTTTGGGCTAACTAACGGGCAGTACTTC. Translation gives CASSFGLTNGQYF. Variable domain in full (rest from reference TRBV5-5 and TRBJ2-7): DAGVTQSPTHLIKTRGQQVTLRCSPISGHKSVSWYQQVLGQGPQFIFQYYEKEERGRGNFPDRFSARQFPNYSSELNVNALLLGDSALYLCASSFGLTNGQYFGPGTRLTVT.

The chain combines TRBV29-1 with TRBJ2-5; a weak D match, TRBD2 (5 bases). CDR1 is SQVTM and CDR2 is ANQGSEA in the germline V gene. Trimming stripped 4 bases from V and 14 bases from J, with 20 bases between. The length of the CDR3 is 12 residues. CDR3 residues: CSVVREEEIQYF. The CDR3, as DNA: TGCAGCGTTGTCCGGGAAGAAGAGATCCAATACTTC.

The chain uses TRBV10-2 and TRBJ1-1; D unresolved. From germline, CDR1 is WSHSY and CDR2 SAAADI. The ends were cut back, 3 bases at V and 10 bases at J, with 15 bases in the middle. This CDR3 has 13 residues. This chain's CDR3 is CASSEVENTGAFF. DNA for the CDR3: TGCGCCAGCAGTGAAGTAGAAAACACCGGAGCTTTCTTT.

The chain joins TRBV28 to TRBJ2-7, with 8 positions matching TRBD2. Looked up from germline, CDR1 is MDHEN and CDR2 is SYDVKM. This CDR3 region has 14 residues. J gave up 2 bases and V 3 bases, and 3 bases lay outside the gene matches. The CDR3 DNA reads TGTGCCAGCAGTTTGCCAGCGGGAGCCTACGAGCAGTACTTC. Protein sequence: CASSLPAGAYEQYF.